The TCR beta chain described here comes from a study of CD8 T cells in ankylosing spondylitis. Findings and caveats of the study: Reactive arthritis synovial fluid and blood previously showed some of these motif variants. It appeared that ankylosing spondylitis blood was characterized by a TCR beta motif of eight highly homologous variants. CD8+ by phenotype, disease-linked clones were relatively rare in peripheral blood. Clones tied to disease were said to be significantly enriched in matched ankylosing spondylitis synovial fluid.

Turning to this clonotype: The antigen is unknown.

Using quantitative 5'-RACE with molecular barcodes, the authors made TCR beta libraries. One entry per CDR3 protein results from TCRdb running MiXCR on the 5' RACE reads. This sample yields over 700,000 distinct CDR3 sequences, of which around a fifth are seen a single time; around 19% belongs to the top ten. The CDR3 sequence is 14 residues long. The V and J ends lost 2 bases and 6 bases respectively, with 11 bases between them. CDR1 is MNHNS, CDR2 SASEGT, per germline. This clonotype was sampled from a male donor with ankylosing spondylitis. This rearrangement joins TRBV6-1 to TRBJ1-5, with D possibly TRBD1 on 5 matching bases. Sequenced: blood, either unsorted or a sorted T cell fraction (not recorded which). CDR3 in amino acids: CASSETGPVQPQHF. The CDR3 DNA is TGTGCCAGCAGTGAAACAGGTCCAGTTCAGCCCCAGCATTTT.